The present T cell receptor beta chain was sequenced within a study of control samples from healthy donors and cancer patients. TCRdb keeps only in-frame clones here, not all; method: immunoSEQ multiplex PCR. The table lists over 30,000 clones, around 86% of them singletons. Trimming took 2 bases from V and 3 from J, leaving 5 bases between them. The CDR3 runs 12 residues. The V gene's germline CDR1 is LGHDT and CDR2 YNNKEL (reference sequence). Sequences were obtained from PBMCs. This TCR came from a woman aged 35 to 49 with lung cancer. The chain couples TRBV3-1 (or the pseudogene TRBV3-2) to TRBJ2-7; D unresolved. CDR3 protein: CASSQSFYEQYF. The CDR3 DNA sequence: TGTGCCAGCAGCCAAAGTTTCTACGAGCAGTACTTC.